Listed here are 14 T cell receptor beta chains from one sample, sequenced in a study of cytomegalovirus exposure and HLA in healthy donors. The PCR was carried out with 60 Vbeta primers and 13 Jbeta primers. TCRdb's copy holds only in-frame clones and misses some; the assay was immunoSEQ multiplex PCR. The repertoire has 60,000 or so clones, 60% to 80% of them found once; the top ten carry roughly 25%. The specimen sequenced was PBMCs. Receptors originate from a middle-aged woman in good health and CMV-seropositive.

The chain employs TRBV5-1 and TRBJ1-2; 9 positions match TRBD1. V shed 7 bases, J shed 1 base, and the junction held 8 bases outside the gene matches. CDR1 is SGHRS and CDR2 is YFSETQ in the germline V gene. CDR3 length: 15 residues. The chain's CDR3 is CASRLTGGFNYGYTF. CDR3 coding DNA: TGCGCCAGCCGTCTGACAGGGGGATTTAACTATGGCTACACCTTC.

The chain's CDR3 is CASSQEGTSSDEQYF. CDR3 in DNA: TGCGCCAGCAGCCAAGAGGGGACTAGCTCGGATGAGCAGTACTTC. The rearrangement uses TRBV4-3 and TRBJ2-7; 9 bases agree with TRBD2. The length of the CDR3 is 15 residues. The germline gives CDR1 LGHNA, CDR2 YSLEER. V lost 0 bases and J lost 7; bases outside the gene matches: 7.

This rearrangement joins TRBV7-2 to TRBJ1-1; D unclear. With 4 bases removed from V and 7 bases from J, the gap between germline ends came to 10 bases. CDR1 is SGHTA, CDR2 FQGNSA, per germline. CDR3 length equals 12 residues. CDR3 bases: TGTGCCAGCAGCTCATTGGGCAGTGAAGCTTTCTTT. This sequence encodes CASSSLGSEAFF.

The V and J genes are TRBV6-5 and TRBJ1-2; D not resolved. This CDR3 comprises 14 residues. Trimming stripped 8 bases from V and 0 bases from J, with 13 bases between. Germline loops: CDR1 MNHEY, CDR2 SVGAGI. CDR3 sequence reads: CASVLRVPNYGYTF. In DNA, the CDR3 is TGTGCCAGCGTATTGAGGGTTCCTAACTATGGCTACACCTTC.

The chain combines TRBV29-1 with TRBJ2-1; D ambiguous. The germline gives CDR1 SQVTM, CDR2 ANQGSEA. The V end was cut by 4 bases, the J end by 10 bases, with 17 bases between. CDR3 size: 13 residues. This CDR3 is CSVGATPREEQFF. DNA of the CDR3: TGCAGCGTTGGAGCAACTCCCCGCGAGGAGCAGTTCTTC.

The rearrangement joins TRBV11-2 to TRBJ1-2; D remains ambiguous. Looked up from germline, CDR1 is SGHAT and CDR2 is FQNNGV. This CDR3 is 12 amino acids long. V was trimmed by 3 bases and J by 7 bases, leaving 9 bases between them. DNA for the CDR3: TGTGCCAGCAGCTTGGAGGGAATTGGCTACACCTTC. Its protein product is CASSLEGIGYTF.

The CDR3 bases are TGTGCCAGCAGCTCCCGGCAGGGTTACACTGAAGCTTTCTTT. This gives the protein CASSSRQGYTEAFF. The chain couples TRBV9 to TRBJ1-1; a weak D match, TRBD1 (5 bases). V was cut by 4 bases and J by 3 bases, with 13 bases left in between. The CDR3 is 14 residues long. Germline V gene sequence: CDR1 SGDLS, CDR2 YYNGEE.

This clone came up a few times. V usage is TRBV4-1 and J usage is TRBJ2-3, with 8 bases that match TRBD2. This CDR3 has 17 amino acids. With 0 bases clipped from V and 2 bases from J, the junction kept 7 bases outside the gene matches. CDR1 is MGHRA and CDR2 is YSYEKL in the germline V gene. DNA for the CDR3: TGCGCCAGCAGCCAAGAACCTATCGGGGGGGCCACAGATACGCAGTATTTT. It is translated as CASSQEPIGGATDTQYF.

The chain recombines TRBV19 with TRBJ2-6, with a possible D match to TRBD1 (6 bases). The CDR3 is made up of 16 amino acids. V was clipped by 6 bases and J by 0 bases, with 12 bases between them. The V gene's germline CDR1 is LNHDA and CDR2 SQIVND (reference sequence). CDR3 in amino acids: CASSRGTASGANVLTF. The CDR3 DNA follows: TGTGCCAGTAGCAGGGGAACGGCCTCTGGGGCCAACGTCCTGACTTTC.

The chain couples TRBV7-2 to TRBJ2-7, with a weak D call TRBD1 (7 bases). Trimming shortened V by 5 bases and J by 6 bases, and 11 bases separated the two germline ends. The CDR3 contains 12 residues. Germline V gives CDR1 SGHTA, CDR2 FQGNSA. The CDR3 spells CASSGGGLEQYF. DNA of the CDR3: TGTGCCAGCAGCGGAGGGGGCCTCGAGCAGTACTTC.

The CDR3 region is CASSPWDRAANGYTF. In DNA form, the CDR3 reads TGTGCCAGCAGCCCCTGGGACAGGGCTGCGAATGGCTACACCTTC. The J gene is TRBJ1-2, the V gene TRBV27; TRBD1 aligns across 9 bases. The CDR3 runs 15 residues. V was clipped by 6 bases and J by 6 bases; unmatched bases: 11. Germline V gene data show CDR1 as MNHEY and CDR2 as SMNVEV (reference sequence).

The chain uses TRBV19 and TRBJ1-3; TRBD1 matches at 9 bases. The trim removed 3 bases at V and 0 bases at J, leaving 6 bases unmatched. The CDR3 length is 17 residues. The V gene's germline CDR1 is LNHDA and CDR2 SQIVND (reference sequence). CDR3 sequence (DNA): TGTGCCAGTAGTATTACCGGGACAGGGCCCTCTGGAAACACCATATATTTT. Translated: CASSITGTGPSGNTIYF.

The chain employs TRBV7-9 and TRBJ1-1; D ambiguous. The CDR3 extends over 15 amino acids. The V gene's germline CDR1 is SEHNR and CDR2 FQNEAQ (reference sequence). The ends were cut back, 1 base at V and 1 base at J, with 10 bases in the middle. Here the CDR3 DNA reads TGTGCCAGCAGCTTAGTCGCCAGTACGAACACTGAAGCTTTCTTT. Translating it yields CASSLVASTNTEAFF.

The chain links TRBV4-1 to TRBJ1-5; 8 bases map to TRBD1. This CDR3 region has 13 residues. The J segment lost 9 bases and the V segment lost 1 base, leaving 2 bases of the junction unmatched. The V gene's germline CDR1 is MGHRA and CDR2 YSYEKL. In DNA form, the CDR3 reads TGCGCCAGCAGCCAAGGGACAGGGTTGCCCCAGCATTTT. It yields the protein CASSQGTGLPQHF.